The TCR beta chain under discussion was sequenced for a study of blood T cell repertoires in COVID-19. Study-wide context: PBMCs, B-cell-depleted T cells, or T cells provided the cDNA or gDNA that made up the material.

Adults between about 18 and 95 years of age took part from 24 US areas. Self-reported history from a screening survey and questionnaire set each donor's cohort. Per the original data handling: The authors estimated nucleated cell counts from reference gene primer amplification. Repertoires were generated with immunoSEQ multiplex PCR, while TCRdb's copy carries only in-frame clones and drops some. V and J calls and clone size follow that table, whereas D and trimming were derived from the DNA. Of 150,000 to 200,000 clones listed, 60% to 80% are singletons. The V and J ends lost 6 bases and 5 bases, in that order; junction bases with no gene match: 9. In germline, CDR1 is LGHNT, CDR2 FRNRAP. The CDR3 has 15 amino acids.

J is TRBJ2-5 and V is TRBV12-5; 10 nucleotides line up with TRBD1. This receptor was taken from a man aged 55-75 years who had been exposed to COVID-19. Sequencing input: PBMCs or T cells enriched from blood (not recorded which). The CDR3 sequence: CASGGAGTGAETQYF. CDR3 DNA sequence: TGTGCTAGTGGGGGCGCCGGGACAGGGGCGGAGACCCAGTACTTC.